Given below is one T cell receptor (beta chain) in context. This sample is drawn from a study of control samples from healthy donors and cancer patients. Only in-frame clones appear in the TCRdb table, and some are missing; sequencing was by immunoSEQ multiplex PCR. Of around 140,000 clones listed, approximately 91% were seen once; the top ten hold approximately 2.9%. This CDR3 has 14 residues. Trimming stripped 0 bases from V and 0 bases from J, with 6 bases between. Per the germline V gene, CDR1 is SGHRS and CDR2 is YFSETQ. The receptor was derived from a man in his thirties or forties in good health. Source material: blood. This chain links TRBV5-1 with TRBJ1-1; no clear D gene. CDR3 residues: CASSLAGMNTEAFF. CDR3 bases: TGCGCCAGCAGCTTGGCGGGAATGAACACTGAAGCTTTCTTT.